Listed here are 15 T cell receptor beta chains from one sample, sequenced in a study of blood T cell repertoires in COVID-19. The table came from immunoSEQ multiplex PCR; TCRdb's copy has only in-frame clones and leaves some out. The sample lists more than 300,000 clones, 88% seen once, with 1.2% in the top ten. The sample consisted of PBMCs or T cells enriched from blood (not recorded which). The receptors here all came from a woman aged 18-30 years who had recovered from COVID-19.

The rearrangement joins TRBV3-1 (or the pseudogene TRBV3-2) to TRBJ1-1, with 8 bases lining up with TRBD1. This CDR3 comprises 16 residues. Per the germline V gene, CDR1 is LGHDT and CDR2 is YNNKEL (reference sequence). Trimming took 3 bases from V and 4 from J; bases not matched to a gene: 10. CDR3 protein: CASSQGTGPMSTEAFF. CDR3 sequence (DNA): TGTGCCAGCAGCCAGGGGACAGGCCCTATGAGCACTGAAGCTTTCTTT.

The chain employs TRBV6-1 and TRBJ2-7; D might be TRBD2 (5 bases). This CDR3 is built from 13 residues. The V end lost 6 bases, the J end lost 6 bases, and 15 bases lay between the germline ends. Germline CDR1 and CDR2: MNHNS and SASEGT. The CDR3 DNA follows: TGTGCCAGCAGGGTTAGTTCGGAGGCCGAGCAGTACTTC. Its translation: CASRVSSEAEQYF.

The chain recombines TRBV7-2 with TRBJ1-4; TRBD1 aligns across 12 bases. CDR1 and CDR2 (germline): SGHTA, FQGNSA. The CDR3 extends over 15 amino acids. Trimming removed 4 bases from V and 9 bases from J; junction bases left unmatched: 6. The CDR3 DNA sequence: TGTGCCAGCAGCTCTTCTGGGACAGGGGGCAAAAAACTGTTTTTT. Its protein product is CASSSSGTGGKKLFF.

The V call is TRBV7-9, the J call TRBJ2-1; 10 positions match TRBD2. V shed 4 bases, J shed 9 bases, and the junction held 12 bases outside the gene matches. Per the germline V gene, CDR1 is SEHNR and CDR2 is FQNEAQ (reference sequence). The CDR3 is 16 amino acids. CDR3 sequence reads: CASSSPPQRGGGEQFF. The CDR3 DNA reads as TGTGCCAGCAGCTCCCCGCCCCAGCGGGGGGGCGGTGAGCAGTTCTTC. The full variable domain, completed using reference TRBV7-9 and TRBJ2-1, is DTGVSQNPRHKITKRGQNVTFRCDPISEHNRLYWYRQTLGQGPEFLTYFQNEAQLEKSRLLSDRFSAERPKGSFSTLEIQRTEQGDSAMYLCASSSPPQRGGGEQFFGPGTRLTVL.

The chain is built from TRBV19 and TRBJ1-1; weak D call: TRBD1 (6 bases). Germline values: CDR1 LNHDA, CDR2 SQIVND (reference sequence). This CDR3 region has 18 residues. V shed 5 bases and J shed 1 base, with 23 bases lying between them. In DNA, the CDR3 is TGTGCCAGTAGTGCTCTGAACAGGGCGGTAGGCGGGAACACTGAAGCTTTCTTT. Protein product: CASSALNRAVGGNTEAFF.

This chain links TRBV7-9 with TRBJ1-1; D unresolved. Between the trimmed V and J ends, which lost 4 bases and 1 base, there was a span of 7 bases. From germline, CDR1 is SEHNR and CDR2 FQNEAQ (reference sequence). The CDR3 runs 13 residues. The CDR3 sequence is CASSSQKNTEAFF. For the CDR3, the DNA is TGTGCCAGCAGCTCACAGAAGAACACTGAAGCTTTCTTT.

The rearrangement links TRBV6-5 to TRBJ1-3; a possible D gene is TRBD1 (5 bases). Germline V gene sequence: CDR1 MNHEY, CDR2 SVGAGI. The ends were cut back, 10 bases at V and 4 bases at J, with 14 bases in the middle. The CDR3 covers 13 residues. The CDR3 sequence is CATRGGAGNTIYF. The CDR3 nucleotides are TGTGCCACCAGAGGAGGGGCGGGAAACACCATATATTTT.

This chain uses TRBV19 with TRBJ2-1; 9 bases agree with TRBD2. The germline CDR1 and CDR2 sequences are LNHDA and SQIVND (reference sequence). Losses at the gene ends were 5 bases for V and 8 bases for J; bases not matched to a gene: 7. The CDR3 runs to 14 residues. This chain's CDR3 is CASSSGRGGHEQFF. The CDR3 DNA is TGTGCCAGTAGTTCGGGGCGGGGGGGCCATGAGCAGTTCTTC.

The J gene is TRBJ2-2, the V gene TRBV19, with no clear D. This CDR3 is 12 amino acids long. V gave up 6 bases and J gave up 6 bases, with 8 bases separating them. Germline V gives CDR1 LNHDA, CDR2 SQIVND (reference sequence). The CDR3 nucleotides read TGTGCCAGTAGCCGGTGGTCCGGGGAGCTGTTTTTT. Its protein is CASSRWSGELFF.

V usage is TRBV11-2 and J usage is TRBJ2-4, with no clear D. The CDR3 loop spans 13 amino acids. Germline-derived CDR1 and CDR2 are SGHAT and FQNNGV. V lost 2 bases to trimming and J lost 7 bases, with 9 bases between them. In DNA form, the CDR3 reads TGTGCCAGCAGCTTATCGGCGGAGAACATTCAGTACTTC. Protein sequence: CASSLSAENIQYF.

The chain links TRBV3-1 (or the pseudogene TRBV3-2) to TRBJ1-2, with D unresolved. Germline assignment: CDR1 LGHDT and CDR2 YNNKEL (reference sequence). V dropped 0 bases and J dropped 8 bases, with 16 bases sitting between them. This CDR3 comprises 15 residues. The CDR3 bases are TGTGCCAGCAGCCAAGAAGGTAGAAGGCGGAGCGGCTACACCTTC. This translates into CASSQEGRRRSGYTF.

The CDR3 is CASSLPGQGGDNYGYTF. The CDR3 DNA reads as TGTGCCAGCAGTCTCCCGGGACAGGGGGGGGATAACTATGGCTACACCTTC. The chain recombines TRBV28 with TRBJ1-2; 11 bases fit TRBD1. Per germline, CDR1 MDHEN and CDR2 SYDVKM. With V trimmed by 5 bases and J by 1 base, 9 bases remained unmatched. The CDR3 consists of 17 residues.

V gene TRBV11-2 combines with J gene TRBJ2-3; TRBD2 matches 7 bases. Germline V CDR1 and CDR2: SGHAT, FQNNGV. V trimming: 1 base; J trimming: 0 bases; junction bases outside the gene matches: 4. This CDR3 spans 16 amino acids. Written as DNA, the CDR3 is TGTGCCAGCAGCTTAGTCGGGGGGACTAGCACAGATACGCAGTATTTT. Protein product: CASSLVGGTSTDTQYF.

This chain uses TRBV25-1 with TRBJ1-2; D unclear. The CDR3 covers 15 residues. Germline CDR1 MGHDK, CDR2 SYGVNS. The germline V and J ends were trimmed by 4 bases and 0 bases, with 12 bases remaining between them. The CDR3 sequence is CASSGWRFSNYGYTF. DNA for the CDR3: TGTGCCAGCAGTGGGTGGAGGTTCTCTAACTATGGCTACACCTTC.

The chain combines TRBV12-3 or TRBV12-4 with TRBJ1-2; TRBD1 matches at 9 bases. J gave up 8 bases and V 8 bases, and 9 bases lay outside the gene matches. This CDR3 is built from 13 residues. This CDR3 is CASSGTGLNGYTF. In DNA, the CDR3 is TGTGCCAGCTCGGGGACAGGGTTAAACGGCTACACCTTC.